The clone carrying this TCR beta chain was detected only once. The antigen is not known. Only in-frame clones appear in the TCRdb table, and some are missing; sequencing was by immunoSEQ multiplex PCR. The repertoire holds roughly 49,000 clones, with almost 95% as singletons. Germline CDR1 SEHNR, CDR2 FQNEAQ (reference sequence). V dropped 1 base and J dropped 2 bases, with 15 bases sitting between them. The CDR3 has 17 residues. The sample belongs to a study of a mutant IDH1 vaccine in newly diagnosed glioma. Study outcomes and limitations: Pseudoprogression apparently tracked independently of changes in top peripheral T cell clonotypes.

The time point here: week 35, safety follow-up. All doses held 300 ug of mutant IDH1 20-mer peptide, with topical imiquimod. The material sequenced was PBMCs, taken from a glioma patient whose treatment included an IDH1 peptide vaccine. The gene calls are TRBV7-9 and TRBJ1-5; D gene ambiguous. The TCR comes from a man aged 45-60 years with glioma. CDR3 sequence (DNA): TGTGCCAGCAGCTTAGATCGGGGAGGTGTGCGCAATCAGCCCCAGCATTTT. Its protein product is CASSLDRGGVRNQPQHF. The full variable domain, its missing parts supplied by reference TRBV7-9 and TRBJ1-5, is DTGVSQNPRHKITKRGQNVTFRCDPISEHNRLYWYRQTLGQGPEFLTYFQNEAQLEKSRLLSDRFSAERPKGSFSTLEIQRTEQGDSAMYLCASSLDRGGVRNQPQHFGDGTRLSIL.